This T cell receptor (beta chain) originates from a study of identical twins. Study conclusions and caveats: The study drew conclusions from cross-sectional statistical analysis, not from following the same donors. Memory repertoires showed no such pattern, whereas abundant cord blood beta clonotypes carried fewer insertions.

Carrying unique molecular identifiers, the cDNA also gained a universal primer site through template switching. TCRdb re-called the 5' RACE reads with MiXCR, one entry per CDR3 protein. The repertoire includes just under 550,000 distinct CDR3 sequences, 13% to 15% of them detected once, and nearly 0.45% sits in the top ten. Points on this clonotype: Its matching antigen is unknown.

Germline-derived CDR1 and CDR2 are DFQATT and SNEGSKA (reference sequence). Deletions cut 0 bases from V and 12 bases from J, with 14 bases between. The CDR3 loop spans 12 amino acids. Another study also made use of these data, one on yellow fever vaccine responses in identical twins.

This chain links TRBV20-1 with TRBJ1-2; possibly TRBD1 for D (5 bases). This receptor was identified in a woman between 18 and 29 years old in good health. The specimen sequenced was CD4+ T cells sorted from blood. CDR3 sequence (DNA): TGCAGTGCTAGAGATCCTGGGACGTTCGACACCTTC. Residues: CSARDPGTFDTF.